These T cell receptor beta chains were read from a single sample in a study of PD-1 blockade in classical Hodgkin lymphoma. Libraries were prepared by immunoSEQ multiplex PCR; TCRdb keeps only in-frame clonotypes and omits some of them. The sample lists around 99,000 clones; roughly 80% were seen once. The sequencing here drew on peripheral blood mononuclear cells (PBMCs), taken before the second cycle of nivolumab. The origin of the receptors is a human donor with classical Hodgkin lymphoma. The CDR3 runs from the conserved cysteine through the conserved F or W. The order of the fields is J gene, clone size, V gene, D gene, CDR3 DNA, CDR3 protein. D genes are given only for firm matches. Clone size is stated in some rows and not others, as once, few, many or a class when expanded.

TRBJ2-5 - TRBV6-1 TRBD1 TGTGCCAGCAGTCGACAGGGTGAGGGAGAGACCCAGTACTTC CASSRQGEGETQYF
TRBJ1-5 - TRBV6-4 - TGTGCCAGCAGTGAGCAGGGATTAGATCAGCCCCAGCATTTT CASSEQGLDQPQHF
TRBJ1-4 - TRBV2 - TGTGCCAGCACCTGGGCCGGGGATAATGAAAAACTGTTTTTT CASTWAGDNEKLFF
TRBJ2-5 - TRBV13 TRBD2 TGTGCCAGCAAGCGGGGCTCAGAGACCCAGTACTTC CASKRGSETQYF
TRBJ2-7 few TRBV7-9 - TGTGCCAGCAGTCCAAACGGGAGATCCTACGAGCAGTACTTC CASSPNGRSYEQYF
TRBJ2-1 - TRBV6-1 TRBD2 TGTGCCAGCAGTGAAGTGTCTAGCGGGAGTGCTGAGCAGTTCTTC CASSEVSSGSAEQFF
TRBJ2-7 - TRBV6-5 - TGTGCCAGCAGTCCCCGTAAGGGGAGGGAGCAGTACTTC CASSPRKGREQYF
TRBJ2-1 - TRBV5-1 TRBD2 TGCGCCAGCAGCTCAGGACTAGCGAGTGGCAATGAGCAGTTCTTC CASSSGLASGNEQFF
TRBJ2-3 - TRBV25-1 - TGTGCCAGCAGTCCCCGGGAACAGGGAGGTATGGATACGCAGTATTTT CASSPREQGGMDTQYF
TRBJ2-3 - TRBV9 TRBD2 TGTGCCAGCAGCGTAGCCCTAGCGGGAACTTCAGATACGCAGTATTTT CASSVALAGTSDTQYF
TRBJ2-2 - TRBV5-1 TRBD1 TGCGCCAGCAGCTTGACCCCGGGACAGGGGGCTGTCGGGGAGCTGTTTTTT CASSLTPGQGAVGELFF
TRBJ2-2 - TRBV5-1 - TGCGCCAGCAGCTTGGGGGACCTCTGGGGCACCGGGGAGCTGTTTTTT CASSLGDLWGTGELFF
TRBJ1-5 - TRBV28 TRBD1 TGTGCCAGCAGAGCCGACAGGGAAGGGTCCAATCAGCCCCAGCATTTT CASRADREGSNQPQHF
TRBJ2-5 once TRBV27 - TGTGCCAGCAGTTTTCCCCCAGGGACCCAGTACTTC CASSFPPGTQYF
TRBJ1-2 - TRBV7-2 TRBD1 TGTGCCAGCAGCCACCGACAGGGACGTGGCTACACCTTC CASSHRQGRGYTF
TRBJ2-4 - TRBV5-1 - TGCGCCAGCAGCTTTGCTCAGGACCGAGGGATAAACATTCAGTACTTC CASSFAQDRGINIQYF
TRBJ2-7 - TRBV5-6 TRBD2 TGTGCCAGCAGCTTGATGGGGGAGGGCCTGGTCGAGCAGTACTTC CASSLMGEGLVEQYF
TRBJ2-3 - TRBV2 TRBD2 TGTGCCAGCAGTGCCCACCCACTAGCGGGAGGGGGGGATACGCAGTATTTT CASSAHPLAGGGDTQYF
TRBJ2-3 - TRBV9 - TGTGCCAGCGGGCCGGGGGCCGATACGCAGTATTTT CASGPGADTQYF
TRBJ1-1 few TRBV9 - TGTGCCAGCAGCCCTGTGGGGGAAATGAACACTGAAGCTTTCTTT CASSPVGEMNTEAFF
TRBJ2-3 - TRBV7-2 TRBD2 TGTGCCAGCAGCCCGTTGATGCGGGGGGATACGCAGTATTTT CASSPLMRGDTQYF
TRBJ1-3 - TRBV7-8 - TGTGCCAGCAGCTCCATGACCGGAAACACCATATATTTT CASSSMTGNTIYF
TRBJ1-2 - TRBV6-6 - TGTGCCAGCAGGCCCGGGGGGGACCTCTTCTATGGCTACACCTTC CASRPGGDLFYGYTF
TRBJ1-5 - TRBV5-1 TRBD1 TGCGCCAGCAGCATGGGACAGGGCGATCAGCCCCAGCATTTT CASSMGQGDQPQHF
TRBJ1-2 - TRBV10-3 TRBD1 TGTGCCATCAGTACCGGGACAGATTTGTATGGCTACACCTTC CAISTGTDLYGYTF
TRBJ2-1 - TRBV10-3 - TGTGCCATCAGTCCCAGGGGGGTGGATGAGCAGTTCTTC CAISPRGVDEQFF
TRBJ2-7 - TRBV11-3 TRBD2 TGTGCCAGCAGCTTAGGGGGACTAGGCTACGAGCAGTACTTC CASSLGGLGYEQYF
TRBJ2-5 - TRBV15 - TGTGCCACCAGCAGAGATGTTAATAGGGAGACCCAGTACTTC CATSRDVNRETQYF
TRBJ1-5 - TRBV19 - TGTGCCACGCGACCCCCGGACAGAAATCAGCCCCAGCATTTT CATRPPDRNQPQHF
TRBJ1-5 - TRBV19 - TGTGCCAGTAGTGTGGGGGGGAATCAGCCCCAGCATTTT CASSVGGNQPQHF
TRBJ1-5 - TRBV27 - TGTGCCAGCAGTTTATTCGGGGATCAGCCCCAGCATTTT CASSLFGDQPQHF
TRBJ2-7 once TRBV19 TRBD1 TGTGCCAGTAGTCCTAGGGGGGCTGGACAGGGGAGGCACGAGCAGTACTTC CASSPRGAGQGRHEQYF
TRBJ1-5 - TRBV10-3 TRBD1 TGTGCCATCAGTATGGGACAGCCTTATAGCAATCAGCCCCAGCATTTT CAISMGQPYSNQPQHF
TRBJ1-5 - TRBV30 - TGTGCCTGGAGTGTACCCGGGGTTCAGCCCCAGCATTTT CAWSVPGVQPQHF
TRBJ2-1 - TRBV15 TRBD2 TGTGCCACCAGCACCACACTAGCGGGATTCTACAATGAGCAGTTCTTC CATSTTLAGFYNEQFF
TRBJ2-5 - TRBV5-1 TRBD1 TGCGCCAGCAGTTTCCCCGATGGGGGACAGGGGCAGTACTTC CASSFPDGGQGQYF
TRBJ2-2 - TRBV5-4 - TGTGCCAGCACCCCTTTCCGGGGGAGCGGGGAGCTGTTTTTT CASTPFRGSGELFF
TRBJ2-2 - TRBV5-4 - TGTGCCAGCAGCGGAGGGGTCCCGGTGGGCACCGGGGAGCTGTTTTTT CASSGGVPVGTGELFF
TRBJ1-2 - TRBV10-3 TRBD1 TGTGCCATCAGTGGGACAGGGGATGGCTACACCTTC CAISGTGDGYTF
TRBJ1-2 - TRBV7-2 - TGTGCCAGCAGCTTAGCGGATGGGATTTTATATGGCTACACCTTC CASSLADGILYGYTF
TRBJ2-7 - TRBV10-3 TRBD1 TGTGCCATCAGGGCGGGACAGGGCGAAACCTACGAGCAGTACTTC CAIRAGQGETYEQYF
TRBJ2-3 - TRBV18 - TGTGCCAGCTCACCACCGAATAGGGCTAGCACAGATACGCAGTATTTT CASSPPNRASTDTQYF
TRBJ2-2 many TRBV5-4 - TGTGCCAGCAGCCGAGACAGCACTTTACCCACCGGGGAGCTGTTTTTT CASSRDSTLPTGELFF
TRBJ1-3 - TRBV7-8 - TGTGCCAGCGCCCCCCTGAACCGGGGCTCTGGAAACACCATATATTTT CASAPLNRGSGNTIYF
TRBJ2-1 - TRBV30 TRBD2 TGTGCCTGGAGTGCCGGGACTAGTGTACGGAATGAGCAGTTCTTC CAWSAGTSVRNEQFF
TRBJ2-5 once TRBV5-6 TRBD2 TGTGCCAGCAGCTACAGACGACTAGCGGGAGGACGCGGAGAGACCCAGTACTTC CASSYRRLAGGRGETQYF
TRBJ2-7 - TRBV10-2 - TGCGCCAGCAGTGAGTCTAGACTGAGCTACGAGCAGTACTTC CASSESRLSYEQYF
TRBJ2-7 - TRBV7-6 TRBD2 TGTGCCAGCAGCTTAGGGACTAGCGGGAGGCGCGAGCAGTACTTC CASSLGTSGRREQYF
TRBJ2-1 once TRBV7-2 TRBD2 TGTGCCAGCAGCCCCTCTAGCGGCCTTTACAATGAGCAGTTCTTC CASSPSSGLYNEQFF
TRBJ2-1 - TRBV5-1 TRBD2 TGCGCCAGCAGCTTGGATGCTAGCGGAGAATACAATGAGCAGTTCTTC CASSLDASGEYNEQFF
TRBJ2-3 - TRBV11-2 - TGTGCCAGCAGCTTAGGTTTGCAGTCAGATACGCAGTATTTT CASSLGLQSDTQYF
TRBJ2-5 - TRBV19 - TGTGCCAGTAGTCAGCGAGGTGAGACCCAGTACTTC CASSQRGETQYF